This T cell receptor beta chain was recorded in a study of cytotoxic CD8 clonotypes in ibrutinib-treated CLL. About the study: Partial responders roughly 25, complete 2; about 12 progressed and some 15 stayed in remission by median roughly 70 months. Study findings and constraints: Circulating CD8+ T-cell counts were tracked by baseline clonality, which exceeded that of age-matched healthy donors.

On this clone: Its target is unknown.

This CDR3 is 15 amino acids long. Trimming took off 8 bases at V and 7 bases at J, with 20 bases between the two ends. Germline CDR1 SNHLY, CDR2 FYNNEI. Profiled with immunoSEQ multiplex PCR; TCRdb holds only in-frame clones, not every one. The sample yields approximately 300,000 clones, 70% to 80% seen once. This material consisted of PBMCs, taken before ibrutinib treatment. This receptor was obtained from a human donor with chronic lymphocytic leukemia. V is TRBV2 and J is TRBJ1-4; D is unresolved. The CDR3 sequence is CASPLSPFRSEKLFF. The CDR3 nucleotides are TGTGCCAGCCCCCTGAGTCCATTTCGCAGTGAAAAACTGTTTTTT.